The TCR beta chain described here comes from a study of shared clonotypes between healthy human individuals. Study in general: Researchers assigned three CD4 naive, three CD4 memory, two CD8 naive and one CD8 memory plate to each donor.

How the authors handled the data: Quality scores were absent from the junction-only immunoSEQ sequences, so filtering differed. Data came from immunoSEQ multiplex PCR; TCRdb stores just in-frame clones and leaves some out. D and trimming were read from the DNA, whereas the V and J calls and clone size are those reported in that table. The table lists around 1.1 million clones, roughly 80% of them singletons, with more than 0.85% in the top ten. General study results and limits: Naive subsets usually exceeded memory subsets in estimated richness. It was observed that roughly 5.1% of naive CD4 clonotypes were shared across several donors.

The CDR3 is 14 residues long. The V segment lost 6 bases and the J segment 8 bases; nucleotides outside the gene matches: 10. The germline CDR1 and CDR2 sequences are SEHNR and FQNEAQ (reference sequence). Notes on this clone: Its antigen remains unidentified. Other DNA sequences in this specimen translate into the identical CDR3.

This TCR derives from a man aged 18 to 30 in good health. Some clones in this sample may be carry-over from other donors' samples. Specimen: memory CD4+ T cells from PBMCs. The subset is: CD45RA-negative fraction. The genes are TRBV7-9 and TRBJ2-1; 7 bases fit TRBD2. Written as DNA, the CDR3 is TGTGCCAGCAGTAAGGGGCTAGCGGTAGATGAGCAGTTCTTC. This translates into CASSKGLAVDEQFF.